This TCR beta chain was observed in a study of T cell repertoires in cytomegalovirus infection. General study results and limits: Carriage of CMV together with the relevant HLA was identifiable through cumulative public TCR beta family frequency. Dominating the ex vivo response were HLA-C-restricted CMV-specific TCR beta clonotypes.

TCRdb processed the reads anew with MiXCR; each CDR3 protein has one entry. The sample consists of under 850,000 distinct CDR3 sequences, approximately 34% of them appearing once. This clonotype was recorded many times. The antigen is unknown. Between the trimmed V and J ends, which lost 2 bases and 6 bases, there was a span of 7 bases. Germline V gives CDR1 SGHTA, CDR2 FQGNSA. CDR3 length: 13 amino acids. The sequence came from a human donor in good health (CMV status not recorded). Some clones in this sample may be carry-over from other donors' samples. Sequenced: PBMCs. The V and J genes are TRBV7-2 and TRBJ2-2; D gene uncertain. CDR3 sequence: CASSLLQAGELFF. The DNA for the CDR3 is TGTGCCAGCAGCTTACTGCAGGCCGGGGAGCTGTTTTTT.